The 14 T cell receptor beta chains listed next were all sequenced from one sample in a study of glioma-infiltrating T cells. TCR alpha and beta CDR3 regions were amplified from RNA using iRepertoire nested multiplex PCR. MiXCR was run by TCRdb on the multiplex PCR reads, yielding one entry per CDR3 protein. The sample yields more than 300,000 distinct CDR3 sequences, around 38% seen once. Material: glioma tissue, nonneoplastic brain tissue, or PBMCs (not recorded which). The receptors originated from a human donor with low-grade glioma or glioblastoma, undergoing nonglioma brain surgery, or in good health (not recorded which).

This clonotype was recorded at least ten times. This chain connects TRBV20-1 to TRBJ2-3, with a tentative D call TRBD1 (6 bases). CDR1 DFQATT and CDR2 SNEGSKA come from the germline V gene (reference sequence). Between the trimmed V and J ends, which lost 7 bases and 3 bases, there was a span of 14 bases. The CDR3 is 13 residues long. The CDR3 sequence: CSGLRGSTDTQYF. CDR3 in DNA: TGCAGTGGCCTGAGGGGGTCTACAGATACGCAGTATTTT.

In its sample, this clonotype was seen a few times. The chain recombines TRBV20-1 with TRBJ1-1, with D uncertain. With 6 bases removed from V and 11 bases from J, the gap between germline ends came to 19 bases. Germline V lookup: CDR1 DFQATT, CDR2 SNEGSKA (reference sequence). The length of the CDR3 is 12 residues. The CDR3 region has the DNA TGCAGTGCCTACGGCCGGCCCGGCGGGGCTTTCTTT. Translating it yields CSAYGRPGGAFF.

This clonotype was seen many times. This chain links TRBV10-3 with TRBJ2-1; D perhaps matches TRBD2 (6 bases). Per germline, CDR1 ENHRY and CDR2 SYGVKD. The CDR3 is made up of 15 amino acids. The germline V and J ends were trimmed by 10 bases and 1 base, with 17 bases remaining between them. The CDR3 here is CASTGRERSYNEQFF. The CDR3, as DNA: TGTGCCAGCACCGGTCGGGAGAGGTCCTACAATGAGCAGTTCTTC.

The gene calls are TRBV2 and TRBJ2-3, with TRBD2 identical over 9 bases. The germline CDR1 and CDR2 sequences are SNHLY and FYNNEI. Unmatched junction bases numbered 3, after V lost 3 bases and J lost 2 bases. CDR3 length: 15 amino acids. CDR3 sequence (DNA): TGTGCCAGCAGTGAGGCGGGAGGGCCCACAGATACGCAGTATTTT. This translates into CASSEAGGPTDTQYF.

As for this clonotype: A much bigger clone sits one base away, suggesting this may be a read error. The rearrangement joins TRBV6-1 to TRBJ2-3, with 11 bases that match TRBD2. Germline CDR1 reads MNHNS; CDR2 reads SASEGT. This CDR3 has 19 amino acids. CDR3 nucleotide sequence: TGTGCCAGCGGTGAAGCGTGGGCTAGCGGGAGGAGGGGAACAGATACGCAGTATTTT. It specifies CASGEAWASGRRGTDTQYF.

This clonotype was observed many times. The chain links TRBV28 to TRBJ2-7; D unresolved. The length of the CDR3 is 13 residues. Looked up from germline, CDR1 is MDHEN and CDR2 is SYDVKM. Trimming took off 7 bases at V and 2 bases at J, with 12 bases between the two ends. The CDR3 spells CASITRSPYEQYF. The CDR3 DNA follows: TGTGCCAGCATAACAAGATCTCCCTACGAGCAGTACTTC.

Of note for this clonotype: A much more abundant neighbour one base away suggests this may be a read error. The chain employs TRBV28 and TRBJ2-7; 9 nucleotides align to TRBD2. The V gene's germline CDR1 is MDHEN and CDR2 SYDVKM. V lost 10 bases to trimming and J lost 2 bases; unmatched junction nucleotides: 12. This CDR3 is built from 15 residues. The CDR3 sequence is CAIGGASGKTYEQYF. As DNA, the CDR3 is TGTGCCATCGGCGGGGCTAGCGGGAAGACCTACGAGCAGTACTTC.

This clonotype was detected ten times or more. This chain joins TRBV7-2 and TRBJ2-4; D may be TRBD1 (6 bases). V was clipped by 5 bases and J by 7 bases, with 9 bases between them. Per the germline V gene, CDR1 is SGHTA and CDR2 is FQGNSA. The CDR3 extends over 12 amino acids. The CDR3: CASSIDRNIQYF. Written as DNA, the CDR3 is TGTGCCAGCAGCATCGACAGGAACATTCAGTACTTC.

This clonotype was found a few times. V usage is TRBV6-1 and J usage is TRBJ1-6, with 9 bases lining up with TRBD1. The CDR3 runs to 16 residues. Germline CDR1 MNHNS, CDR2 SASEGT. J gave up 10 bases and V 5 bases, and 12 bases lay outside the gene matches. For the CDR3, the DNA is TGTGCCAGCAGTTACGGGCCTACGACAGGGGGATCACCCCTCCACTTT. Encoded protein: CASSYGPTTGGSPLHF.

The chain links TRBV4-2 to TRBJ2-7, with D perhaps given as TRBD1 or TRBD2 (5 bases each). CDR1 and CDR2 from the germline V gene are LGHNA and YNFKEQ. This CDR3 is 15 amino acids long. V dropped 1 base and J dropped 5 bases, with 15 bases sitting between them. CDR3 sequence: CASSQGLRGEDEQYF. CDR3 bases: TGTGCCAGCAGCCAAGGTCTCCGGGGCGAGGACGAGCAGTACTTC.

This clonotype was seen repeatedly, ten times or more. In DNA form, the CDR3 reads TGTGCCAGCAGTTACTCCGGGACAGGGCCTTACAATGAGCAGTTCTTC. Translation gives CASSYSGTGPYNEQFF. V is TRBV6-6 and J is TRBJ2-1; 9 bases line up with TRBD1. Germline-derived CDR1 and CDR2 are MNHNY and SVGAGI (reference sequence). This CDR3 spans 16 amino acids. Trimming at V came to 0 bases and at J to 4 bases, leaving 4 bases not matched to a gene.

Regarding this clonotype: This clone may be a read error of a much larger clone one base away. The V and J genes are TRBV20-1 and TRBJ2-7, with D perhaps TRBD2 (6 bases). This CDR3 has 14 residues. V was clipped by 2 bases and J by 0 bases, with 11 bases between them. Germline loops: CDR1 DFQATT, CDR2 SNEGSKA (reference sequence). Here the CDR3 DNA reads TGCAGTGCTAGATCACGGGGGACCTCCTACGAGCAGTACTTC. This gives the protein CSARSRGTSYEQYF.

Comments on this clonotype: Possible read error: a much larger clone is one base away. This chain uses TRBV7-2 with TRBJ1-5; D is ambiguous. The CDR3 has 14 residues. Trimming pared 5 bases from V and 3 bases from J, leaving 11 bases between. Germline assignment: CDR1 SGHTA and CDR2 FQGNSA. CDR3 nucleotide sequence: TGTGCCAGCAGCCCTGGCAGCTACAATCAGCCCCAGCATTTT. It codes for CASSPGSYNQPQHF.

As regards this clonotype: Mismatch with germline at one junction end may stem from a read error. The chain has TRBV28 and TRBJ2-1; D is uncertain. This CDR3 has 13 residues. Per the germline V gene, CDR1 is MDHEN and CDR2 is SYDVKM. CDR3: CACRAIPLGEQFF. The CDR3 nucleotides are TGTGCCTGCAGAGCAATCCCCCTAGGCGAGCAGTTCTTC.